This entry is about one TCR beta chain. Its antigen remains unidentified. This entry is derived from a study of graft-versus-host responses after intestinal transplantation. Background on the study: Grafts that recipients had were multivisceral, liver-intestinal, or isolated intestinal transplants. For two to three years after anti-thymocyte globulin induction, all recipients took tacrolimus and steroids.

Findings and caveats of the study: Detected in recipient marrow were GvH clones, some of which were first observed in ileum or blood. High graft-versus-host to host-versus-graft clonal ratios were found in allografts of patients who had graft-donor T cell macrochimerism.

Profiling relied on immunoSEQ multiplex PCR, and the TCRdb table lists in-frame clones only, not all of them. This table holds some 95,000 clones, roughly nine tenths found once. Germline V lookup: CDR1 SGHRS, CDR2 YFSETQ. V lost 3 bases and J lost 0, with 14 bases in between. This CDR3 comprises 16 residues. The sequences come from unstimulated CD8+ T cells sorted from spleen or lymph node cells, collected before intestinal transplant. The chain recombines TRBV5-1 with TRBJ2-3; a possible D gene is TRBD2 (6 bases). This TCR derives from a human donor who received an intestinal transplant. CDR3 amino acids: CASSSPGLLSTDTQYF. In nucleotides, the CDR3 is TGCGCCAGCAGCTCCCCGGGACTTCTAAGCACAGATACGCAGTATTTT.